Below are 16 T cell receptor beta chains sequenced from a single sample in a study of blood T cell repertoires in COVID-19. Some clones are missing from TCRdb's copy, which holds only in-frame ones; the method was immunoSEQ multiplex PCR. The repertoire holds some 68,000 clones, 80% to 90% seen once, with roughly 2.8% in the top ten. The sequenced sample was peripheral blood. Receptors were obtained from a man aged 50 or older with acute or convalescent COVID-19.

The chain uses TRBV7-9 and TRBJ2-1; 14 bases are shared with TRBD2. With 4 bases clipped from V and 3 bases from J, the junction kept 11 bases outside the gene matches. Germline values: CDR1 SEHNR, CDR2 FQNEAQ (reference sequence). This CDR3 region has 19 residues. The CDR3 DNA reads TGTGCCAGCAGCTCGAGGACTAGCGGGAGGTCGACTGGCTACAATGAGCAGTTCTTC. Translated, it gives CASSSRTSGRSTGYNEQFF.

The chain has TRBV6-4 and TRBJ1-1, with D perhaps TRBD1 (6 bases). Germline CDR1 is MRHNA and CDR2 is SNTAGT. Trimming cost V 4 bases and J 7 bases, with 19 bases left between them. The CDR3 consists of 15 residues. The CDR3 DNA reads TGTGCCAGCAGTGTCTCCTCTGACAGGCCCTATGAAGCTTTCTTT. Translation: CASSVSSDRPYEAFF.

This rearrangement joins TRBV6-5 to TRBJ2-7; D unresolved. CDR3 size: 14 residues. The germline V gene encodes CDR1 MNHEY and CDR2 SVGAGI. V lost 0 bases and J 4 bases, leaving 10 bases between the germline ends. The CDR3 bases are TGTGCCAGCAGTTACTCATCTGACGGGTACGAGCAGTACTTC. Protein product: CASSYSSDGYEQYF.

This chain uses TRBV5-5 with TRBJ1-4, with D uncertain. V dropped 4 bases and J dropped 0 bases, with 10 bases sitting between them. This CDR3 is built from 15 residues. The germline V gene has CDR1 SGHKS and CDR2 YYEKEE (reference sequence). The CDR3 DNA follows: TGTGCCAGCAGCGGGAGGGCGGCAACTAATGAAAAACTGTTTTTT. Translation gives CASSGRAATNEKLFF. Based on the CDR3 plus reference TRBV5-5 and TRBJ1-4, the full variable domain is DAGVTQSPTHLIKTRGQQVTLRCSPISGHKSVSWYQQVLGQGPQFIFQYYEKEERGRGNFPDRFSARQFPNYSSELNVNALLLGDSALYLCASSGRAATNEKLFFGSGTQLSVL.

CDR3 protein: CASKAGGGLADSYEQYF. The CDR3 region has the DNA TGTGCCAGTAAGGCAGGGGGCGGACTAGCGGATTCCTACGAGCAGTACTTC. The genes are TRBV28 and TRBJ2-7; 10 bases are shared with TRBD2. The CDR3 spans 17 residues. Per germline, CDR1 MDHEN and CDR2 SYDVKM. The trim removed 9 bases at V and 1 base at J, leaving 15 bases unmatched.

The J gene is TRBJ2-3, the V gene TRBV30, with unresolved D. Germline lookup yields CDR1 GTSNPN and CDR2 SVGIG (reference sequence). The ends were cut back, 1 base at V and 0 bases at J, with 5 bases in the middle. This CDR3 has 13 residues. The CDR3 here is CAWSGGSTDTQYF. In DNA, the CDR3 is TGTGCCTGGAGTGGAGGAAGCACAGATACGCAGTATTTT.

The chain employs TRBV4-1 and TRBJ2-1, with 10 positions matching TRBD1. The CDR3 length is 17 residues. From germline, CDR1 is MGHRA and CDR2 YSYEKL. Unmatched junction bases numbered 7, after V lost 3 bases and J lost 2 bases. CDR3 in amino acids: CASSQIPGQGTYNEQFF. The CDR3 DNA follows: TGCGCCAGCAGCCAGATCCCGGGACAGGGGACCTACAATGAGCAGTTCTTC.

V is TRBV5-6 and J is TRBJ1-5; TRBD1 matches at 10 bases. This CDR3 contains 16 residues. V trimming: 4 bases; J trimming: 3 bases; junction bases outside the gene matches: 7. The V gene's germline CDR1 is SGHDT and CDR2 YYEEEE. The CDR3: CASSARDRGSNQPQHF. The CDR3 coding sequence is TGTGCCAGCAGCGCAAGGGACAGGGGTTCCAATCAGCCCCAGCATTTT.

The chain uses TRBV11-2 and TRBJ1-4; maybe TRBD1 (5 bases). The CDR3 covers 15 residues. Germline CDR1 SGHAT, CDR2 FQNNGV. V was pared by 5 bases and J by 4 bases, with 14 bases between. The CDR3 bases are TGTGCCAGCAGCCGAAATGTGGGACTTAATGAAAAACTGTTTTTT. As protein: CASSRNVGLNEKLFF.

V is TRBV10-3 and J is TRBJ1-1, with TRBD1 identical over 7 bases. Germline lookup yields CDR1 ENHRY and CDR2 SYGVKD. The V gene end was trimmed by 5 bases and the J gene end by 0 bases; junction bases not matched to a gene: 3. There are 14 residues in the CDR3. Here the CDR3 reads CAISTTGMNTEAFF. DNA of the CDR3: TGTGCCATCAGTACGACAGGGATGAACACTGAAGCTTTCTTT.

The genes are TRBV18 and TRBJ1-1; D might be TRBD1 (5 bases). Between the trimmed V and J ends, which lost 5 bases and 0 bases, there was a span of 7 bases. Germline V gene data show CDR1 as KGHSH and CDR2 as LQKENI. This CDR3 comprises 13 residues. The CDR3 region has the DNA TGTGCCAGCTCAACAGGCCTGAACACTGAAGCTTTCTTT. Translating it yields CASSTGLNTEAFF.

The chain uses TRBV28 and TRBJ2-7, with a tentative D call TRBD1 (6 bases). The CDR3 loop spans 13 amino acids. Germline CDR1 reads MDHEN; CDR2 reads SYDVKM. V was pared by 2 bases and J by 4 bases, with 9 bases between. The CDR3: CASSLGGGYEQYF. CDR3 nucleotide sequence: TGTGCCAGCAGTTTAGGGGGCGGATACGAGCAGTACTTC.

This chain uses TRBV4-3 with TRBJ1-1, with D possibly matching TRBD1 (6 bases). This CDR3 comprises 17 residues. In germline, CDR1 is LGHNA, CDR2 YSLEER. Trimming pared 2 bases from V and 8 bases from J, leaving 24 bases between. In DNA form, the CDR3 reads TGCGCCAGCAGCCAATCCGGTAACTATGATACCGGGACAGAAGCTTTCTTT. This codes for CASSQSGNYDTGTEAFF.

The rearrangement uses TRBV6-5 and TRBJ1-4, with 7 positions matching TRBD1. Germline V gene data show CDR1 as MNHEY and CDR2 as SVGAGI. The CDR3 runs 14 residues. The J segment lost 5 bases and the V segment lost 6 bases, leaving 6 bases of the junction unmatched. CDR3 loop: CASSLRDRNEKLFF. The CDR3 coding sequence is TGTGCCAGCAGCCTCCGGGACAGAAATGAAAAACTGTTTTTT.

The V and J genes are TRBV19 and TRBJ2-7; TRBD2 matches 11 bases. This CDR3 region has 14 residues. Germline V gene sequence: CDR1 LNHDA, CDR2 SQIVND (reference sequence). J was trimmed by 3 bases and V by 4 bases; bases with no gene match: 2. The CDR3 reads CASSKLAGVYEQYF. The CDR3 region has the DNA TGTGCCAGTAGTAAACTAGCGGGAGTCTACGAGCAGTACTTC.

This chain connects TRBV24-1 to TRBJ1-2, with D unresolved. Germline lookup yields CDR1 KGHDR and CDR2 SFDVKD. The CDR3 loop spans 15 amino acids. Trimming shortened V by 5 bases and J by 1 base, and 13 bases separated the two germline ends. The DNA for the CDR3 is TGTGCCACCAGTGCCCACGGTGATTTTAACTATGGCTACACCTTC. Its protein is CATSAHGDFNYGYTF.